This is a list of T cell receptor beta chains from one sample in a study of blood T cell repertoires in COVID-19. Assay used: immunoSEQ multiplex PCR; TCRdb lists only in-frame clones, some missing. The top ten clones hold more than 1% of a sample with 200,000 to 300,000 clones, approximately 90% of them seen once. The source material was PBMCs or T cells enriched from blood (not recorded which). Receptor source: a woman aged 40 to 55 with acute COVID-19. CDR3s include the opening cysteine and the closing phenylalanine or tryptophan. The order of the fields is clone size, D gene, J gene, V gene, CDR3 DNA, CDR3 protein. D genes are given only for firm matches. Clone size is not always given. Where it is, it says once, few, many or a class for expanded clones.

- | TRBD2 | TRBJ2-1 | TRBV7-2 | TGTGCCAGCAGCTTAGCGTCCCCCCCTAGCGGGAGGGCCGAAAGTGAGCAGTTCTTC | CASSLASPPSGRAESEQFF
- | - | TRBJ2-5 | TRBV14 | TGTGCCAGCAGCGTAAAAGAGACCCAGTACTTC | CASSVKETQYF
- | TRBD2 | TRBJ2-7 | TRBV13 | TGTGCCAGCAGCGATGGTTCAGTGGGACTAGCGGGAGGGTTCGAGCAGTACTTC | CASSDGSVGLAGGFEQYF
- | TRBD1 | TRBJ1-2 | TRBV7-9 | TGTGCCAGCAGCTTAGCGGCAGGGGGGATCTATGGCTACACCTTC | CASSLAAGGIYGYTF
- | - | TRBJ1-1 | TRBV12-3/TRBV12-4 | TGTGCCAGCAGTTTCCCTGGCTACACTGAAGCTTTCTTT | CASSFPGYTEAFF
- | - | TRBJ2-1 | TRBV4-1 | TGCGCCAGCACCGGGGTGGGGACTGGGGCGGGTGAGCAGTTCTTC | CASTGVGTGAGEQFF
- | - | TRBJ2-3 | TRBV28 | TGTGCCAGCAGTCTTCCGGGGGATACGCAGTATTTT | CASSLPGDTQYF
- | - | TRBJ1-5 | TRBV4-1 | TGCGCCAGCAGCCAATCAGGCAGGGTGGAGCAGCCCCAGCATTTT | CASSQSGRVEQPQHF
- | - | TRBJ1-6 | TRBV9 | TGTGCCAGCAGCGTAGGGGGAGGGGTTAATTCACCCCTCCACTTT | CASSVGGGVNSPLHF
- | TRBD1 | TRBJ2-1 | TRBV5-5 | TGTGCCAGCAGCGTGGAGTTCTCGGGGACCCGAGCGCAGGGGGAGTTCTTC | CASSVEFSGTRAQGEFF
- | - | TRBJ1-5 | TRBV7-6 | TGTGCCAGCAGCTACAGAAGAAATCAGCCCCAGCATTTT | CASSYRRNQPQHF
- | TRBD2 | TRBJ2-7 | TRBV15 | TGTGCCACCAGCACTGGGAGGACTAGCGGGAGGGGCGAGCAGTACTTC | CATSTGRTSGRGEQYF
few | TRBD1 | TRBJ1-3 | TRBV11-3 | TGTGCCAGCGGGACAGGGTCTGGAAACACCATATATTTT | CASGTGSGNTIYF
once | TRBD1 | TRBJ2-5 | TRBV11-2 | TGTGCCAGCAGCTACGGACAGGGGGTAGAGACCCAGTACTTC | CASSYGQGVETQYF
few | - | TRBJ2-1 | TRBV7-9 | TGTGCCAGCGCCCCATCGGGACTCCTGGGGAATGAGCAGTTCTTC | CASAPSGLLGNEQFF
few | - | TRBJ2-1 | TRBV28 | TGTGCCAGCAGTTTCAGCGTTAGCTCCTACAATGAGCAGTTCTTC | CASSFSVSSYNEQFF
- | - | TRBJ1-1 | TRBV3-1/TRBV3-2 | TGTGCCAGCAGCCAAGGCAACTACCTTGAAGCTTTCTTT | CASSQGNYLEAFF
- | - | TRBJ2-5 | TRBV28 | TGTGCCAGCAGTTTATTCTATGCGGAGACCCAGTACTTC | CASSLFYAETQYF
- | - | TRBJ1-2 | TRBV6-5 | TGTGCCAGCAGTTTAACGGCGGCTTGGGGCTACACCTTC | CASSLTAAWGYTF
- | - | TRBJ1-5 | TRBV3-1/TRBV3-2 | TGTGCCAGCAGCCAACGGAGGGGCGGTCAGCCCCAGCATTTT | CASSQRRGGQPQHF
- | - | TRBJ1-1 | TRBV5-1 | TGCGCCAGCAGCTTTAGCGCAGAGAACACTGAAGCTTTCTTT | CASSFSAENTEAFF
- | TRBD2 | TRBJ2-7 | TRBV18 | TGTGCCAGCTCACCGGGACTAGCGGGAAGCCCCGGGCAGTACTTC | CASSPGLAGSPGQYF
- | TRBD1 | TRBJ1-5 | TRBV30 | TGTGCCTGGAGTGTAGGGGCAGGGGGAGGTAATCAGCCCCAGCATTTT | CAWSVGAGGGNQPQHF
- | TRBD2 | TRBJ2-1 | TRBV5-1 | TGCGCCAGCAGTTTCCCTCTAGCGGGAGGGCCTAATGAGCAGTTCTTC | CASSFPLAGGPNEQFF
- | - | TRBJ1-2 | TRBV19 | TGTGCCAGTAGTATAGCAGGGACAAACTATGGCTACACCTTC | CASSIAGTNYGYTF
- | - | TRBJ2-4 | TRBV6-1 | TGTGCCAGCAGTGACCCAGGGGGGGCCAAAAACATTCAGTACTTC | CASSDPGGAKNIQYF
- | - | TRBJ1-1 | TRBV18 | TGTGCCAGCTCACCTTCGAGCGGCCTGAACACTGAAGCTTTCTTT | CASSPSSGLNTEAFF
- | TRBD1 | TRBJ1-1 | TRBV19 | TGTGCCAGTAGTAGGGACAGCCAAGTCACTGAAGCTTTCTTT | CASSRDSQVTEAFF
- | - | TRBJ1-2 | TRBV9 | TGTGCCAGCAGCGCAGACAGAAACTATGGCTACACCTTC | CASSADRNYGYTF
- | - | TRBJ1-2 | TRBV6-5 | TGTGCCAGCAGTTACTCCAGGGACACAGCCTATGGCTACACCTTC | CASSYSRDTAYGYTF
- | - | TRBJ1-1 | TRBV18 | TGTGCCAGCTCAAGGGACTCCGCTGAAGCTTTCTTT | CASSRDSAEAFF
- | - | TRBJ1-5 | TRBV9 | TGTGCCAGCAGCGCTGGGTCTGACCGGGGTCAGCCCCAGCATTTT | CASSAGSDRGQPQHF